The 26 T cell receptor beta chains listed next were all sequenced from one sample in a study of T cell responses to AZD1222 COVID-19 vaccine. The repertoire was sequenced with immunoSEQ multiplex PCR; TCRdb's copy has only in-frame clones and lacks some. Of about 140,000 clones listed, 92% were seen once; the top ten hold about 3.2%. The sample was peripheral blood, taken on day 0 of AZD1222 vaccination. The receptors were sampled from an adult in good health.

This clone was picked up one time. This chain uses TRBV10-3 with TRBJ2-2; 8 bases match TRBD1. V was clipped by 4 bases and J by 5 bases; unmatched bases: 9. The germline gives CDR1 ENHRY, CDR2 SYGVKD. This CDR3 is built from 16 residues. The CDR3 loop reads CAISAIGQGGTGELFF. CDR3 in DNA: TGTGCCATCAGTGCAATAGGACAGGGTGGTACCGGGGAGCTGTTTTTT.

This clone came up once. The chain combines TRBV7-8 with TRBJ1-1, with a possible D match to TRBD1 (5 bases). The germline V gene encodes CDR1 SGHVS and CDR2 FQNEAQ. The CDR3 is 14 residues long. V lost 2 bases and J 1 base, leaving 8 bases between the germline ends. The chain's CDR3 is CASSLLGANTEAFF. CDR3 coding DNA: TGTGCCAGCAGCTTACTAGGGGCGAACACTGAAGCTTTCTTT.

This chain links TRBV19 with TRBJ1-6; 7 bases are shared with TRBD1. Germline CDR1 reads LNHDA; CDR2 reads SQIVND (reference sequence). Unmatched junction bases numbered 5, after V lost 9 bases and J lost 3 bases. CDR3 size: 14 residues. CDR3 sequence reads: CASLQGGYNSPLHF. The CDR3 DNA sequence: TGTGCCAGCCTGCAGGGGGGCTATAATTCACCCCTCCACTTT.

The chain employs TRBV3-1 (or the pseudogene TRBV3-2) and TRBJ2-3; D is unclear. Trimming removed 0 bases from V and 3 bases from J, with 7 bases in between. The germline V gene encodes CDR1 LGHDT and CDR2 YNNKEL (reference sequence). This CDR3 comprises 14 residues. CDR3 in amino acids: CASSQEPWTDTQYF. CDR3 bases: TGTGCCAGCAGCCAAGAACCCTGGACAGATACGCAGTATTTT.

The chain uses TRBV5-6 and TRBJ1-2; 10 bases agree with TRBD1. This CDR3 has 16 residues. The germline gives CDR1 SGHDT, CDR2 YYEEEE. V trimming: 2 bases; J trimming: 4 bases; junction bases outside the gene matches: 8. The CDR3 sequence is CASSLTVRTGGYGYTF. CDR3 coding DNA: TGTGCCAGCAGCTTAACCGTCCGGACAGGGGGCTATGGCTACACCTTC. Filled out from reference TRBV5-6 and TRBJ1-2, the complete variable domain reads DAGVTQSPTHLIKTRGQQVTLRCSPKSGHDTVSWYQQALGQGPQFIFQYYEEEERQRGNFPDRFSGHQFPNYSSELNVNALLLGDSALYLCASSLTVRTGGYGYTFGSGTRLTVV.

The chain joins TRBV3-1 (or the pseudogene TRBV3-2) to TRBJ2-5, with TRBD2 matching 9 bases. The CDR3 is made up of 17 amino acids. After removal of 4 bases from V and 5 bases from J, the junction contained 14 bases not matched to a gene. Germline V lookup: CDR1 LGHDT, CDR2 YNNKEL (reference sequence). CDR3 DNA: TGTGCCAGCAGCCCAGCAGTGGCGGGAGGGCTCCAGGAGACCCAGTACTTC. Translation gives CASSPAVAGGLQETQYF.

This clone was counted once. The CDR3: CASSSTNGNGYTF. The CDR3 DNA follows: TGTGCCAGCAGTTCGACGAATGGGAATGGCTACACCTTC. The chain is built from TRBV27 and TRBJ1-2; D remains ambiguous. Trimming shortened V by 4 bases and J by 6 bases, and 12 bases separated the two germline ends. The germline V gene has CDR1 MNHEY and CDR2 SMNVEV (reference sequence). The CDR3 is made up of 13 amino acids.

The gene calls are TRBV19 and TRBJ1-1; a possible D gene is TRBD1 (5 bases). Trimming took off 6 bases at V and 7 bases at J, with 18 bases between the two ends. The CDR3 extends over 14 amino acids. Germline CDR1 reads LNHDA; CDR2 reads SQIVND (reference sequence). In DNA, the CDR3 is TGTGCCAGTAGGGACCGGGGCGAGAGGGATGAAGCTTTCTTT. This codes for CASRDRGERDEAFF.

The V call is TRBV3-1 (or the pseudogene TRBV3-2), the J call TRBJ2-7; D possibly corresponds to TRBD1 (5 bases). Trimming shortened V by 4 bases and J by 0 bases, and 7 bases separated the two germline ends. The length of the CDR3 is 13 residues. Germline values: CDR1 LGHDT, CDR2 YNNKEL (reference sequence). The CDR3 DNA is TGTGCCAGCAGCCGGGGCCTCTCCTACGAGCAGTACTTC. This encodes CASSRGLSYEQYF.

The chain carries TRBV9 and TRBJ2-3; 8 nucleotides match TRBD1. This CDR3 is built from 15 residues. After removal of 6 bases from V and 3 bases from J, the junction contained 9 bases not matched to a gene. Germline V CDR1 and CDR2: SGDLS, YYNGEE. CDR3 in amino acids: CASTRTGQVTDTQYF. CDR3 bases: TGTGCCAGCACCCGGACAGGGCAGGTTACAGATACGCAGTATTTT. The full variable domain, its missing parts supplied by reference TRBV9 and TRBJ2-3, is DSGVTQTPKHLITATGQRVTLRCSPRSGDLSVYWYQQSLDQGLQFLIQYYNGEERAKGNILERFSAQQFPDLHSELNLSSLELGDSALYFCASTRTGQVTDTQYFGPGTRLTVL.

The V gene is TRBV9, the J gene TRBJ1-4; TRBD1 aligns across 7 bases. Germline V gene data show CDR1 as SGDLS and CDR2 as YYNGEE. CDR3 length equals 17 residues. After removal of 4 bases from V and 8 bases from J, the junction contained 17 bases not matched to a gene. The DNA for the CDR3 is TGTGCCAGCAGCCCACGAATGGGTAGGGGGCAAGGGGAAAAACTGTTTTTT. This sequence encodes CASSPRMGRGQGEKLFF.

The genes are TRBV10-3 and TRBJ1-5, with a possible D match to TRBD1 (5 bases). Germline-derived CDR1 and CDR2 are ENHRY and SYGVKD. The V gene lost 6 bases and the J gene lost 7 bases, with 19 bases spanning the gap. This CDR3 has 15 residues. For the CDR3, the DNA is TGTGCCATCAGCCCCGGGTCGGGGGGTATGCAGCCCCAGCATTTT. Residues: CAISPGSGGMQPQHF.

In this sample, this clone turned up once. The chain joins TRBV30 to TRBJ1-2; D gene ambiguous. CDR1 is GTSNPN and CDR2 is SVGIG in the germline V gene (reference sequence). This CDR3 region has 15 residues. V was shortened by 0 bases and J by 2 bases, with 13 bases between the two germline ends. As DNA, the CDR3 is TGTGCCTGGAGTGTACGGAATAAATTCAACTATGGCTACACCTTC. Translation: CAWSVRNKFNYGYTF. Based on the CDR3 plus reference TRBV30 and TRBJ1-2, the full variable domain is SQTIHQWPATLVQPVGSPLSLECTVEGTSNPNLYWYRQAAGRGLQLLFYSVGIGQISSEVPQNLSASRPQDRQFILSSKKLLLSDSGFYLCAWSVRNKFNYGYTFGSGTRLTVV.

The chain uses TRBV5-1 and TRBJ1-3; the D is unclear. This CDR3 is built from 16 residues. The germline CDR1 and CDR2 sequences are SGHRS and YFSETQ. Trimming pared 4 bases from V and 3 bases from J, leaving 17 bases between. This chain's CDR3 is CASSLDPIGFGNTIYF. For the CDR3, the DNA is TGCGCCAGCAGCCTGGACCCAATCGGCTTTGGAAACACCATATATTTT.

The chain recombines TRBV6-5 with TRBJ1-5; D gene ambiguous. The V end was cut by 10 bases, the J end by 5 bases, with 18 bases between. Germline values: CDR1 MNHEY, CDR2 SVGAGI. The CDR3 has 14 residues. The CDR3 here is CATQGRIADQPQHF. The CDR3 DNA sequence: TGTGCCACACAAGGGCGGATCGCGGATCAGCCCCAGCATTTT.

The gene calls are TRBV5-6 and TRBJ1-1; 7 positions agree with TRBD1. Germline lookup yields CDR1 SGHDT and CDR2 YYEEEE. V lost 2 bases to trimming and J lost 1 base; unmatched junction nucleotides: 2. This CDR3 is built from 14 residues. The CDR3 coding sequence is TGTGCCAGCAGCTTCGGGACAGCGAACACTGAAGCTTTCTTT. This sequence encodes CASSFGTANTEAFF.

The chain is built from TRBV28 and TRBJ2-5; TRBD2 aligns across 7 bases. V dropped 6 bases and J dropped 4; count of bases not matched to a gene: 11. The germline V gene has CDR1 MDHEN and CDR2 SYDVKM. The CDR3 length is 15 residues. CDR3 loop: CASSNLGGLGETQYF. The CDR3 nucleotides read TGTGCCAGCAGCAACCTCGGGGGGTTGGGAGAGACCCAGTACTTC.

The chain joins TRBV4-3 to TRBJ2-1; 11 bases align to TRBD2. The CDR3 runs 17 residues. Unmatched junction bases numbered 7, after V lost 0 bases and J lost 6 bases. Looked up from germline, CDR1 is LGHNA and CDR2 is YSLEER. The CDR3 DNA follows: TGCGCCAGCAGCCAAGACTCTAGCGGGAGGAGTAGCAATGAGCAGTTCTTC. This codes for CASSQDSSGRSSNEQFF.

The J gene is TRBJ2-3, the V gene TRBV29-1; D ambiguous. V was shortened by 7 bases and J by 2 bases, with 10 bases between the two germline ends. Germline values: CDR1 SQVTM, CDR2 ANQGSEA. This CDR3 is 12 amino acids long. CDR3 amino acids: CSGREDTDTQYF. The CDR3 DNA reads as TGCAGCGGAAGAGAAGACACAGATACGCAGTATTTT.

CDR3 residues: CASSLGEGQPQHF. For the CDR3, the DNA is TGTGCCAGCAGTTTGGGTGAAGGTCAGCCCCAGCATTTT. The chain is built from TRBV12-3 or TRBV12-4 and TRBJ1-5, with unresolved D. Trimming removed 3 bases from V and 6 bases from J, with 9 bases in between. This CDR3 region has 13 residues.

CDR3 sequence reads: CASSARRTDDEQYF. CDR3 nucleotide sequence: TGTGCCAGCAGCGCCAGACGGACGGACGACGAGCAGTACTTC. The chain uses TRBV11-3 and TRBJ2-7; D is uncertain. CDR3 length equals 14 residues. From germline, CDR1 is SGHNT and CDR2 YENEEA. V lost 5 bases to trimming and J lost 5 bases, with 16 bases between them.

As DNA, the CDR3 is TGTGCCAGCAGGGCGGGGACGATATACAATGAGCAGTTCTTC. Translated: CASRAGTIYNEQFF. The V and J genes are TRBV27 and TRBJ2-1; tentative D call: TRBD2 (6 bases). Trimming shortened V by 6 bases and J by 4 bases, and 13 bases separated the two germline ends. The germline V gene encodes CDR1 MNHEY and CDR2 SMNVEV (reference sequence). The CDR3 runs 14 residues.

The genes are TRBV7-8 and TRBJ1-1, with 8 bases lining up with TRBD1. The V segment lost 5 bases and the J segment 4 bases; nucleotides outside the gene matches: 9. Germline CDR1 and CDR2: SGHVS and FQNEAQ. CDR3 length: 15 residues. CDR3 nucleotides: TGTGCCAGCAGCCCCCAGGGGGCGCTGGGCACTGAAGCTTTCTTT. Translation gives CASSPQGALGTEAFF.

The CDR3 sequence: CASSYSEGPYGYTF. CDR3 nucleotides: TGTGCCAGCAGTTACTCAGAGGGGCCATATGGCTACACCTTC. The chain recombines TRBV6-5 with TRBJ1-2, with D maybe TRBD1 (5 bases). CDR1 and CDR2 (germline): MNHEY, SVGAGI. The CDR3 runs 14 residues. The V gene lost 0 bases and the J gene lost 5 bases, with 10 bases spanning the gap.

The V call is TRBV7-9, the J call TRBJ2-7; possible D gene TRBD1, 6 bases. The V end was cut by 5 bases, the J end by 3 bases, with 17 bases between. The CDR3 is made up of 15 amino acids. Germline CDR1 SEHNR, CDR2 FQNEAQ (reference sequence). CDR3 protein: CASSIRGLTNYEQYF. In DNA, the CDR3 is TGTGCCAGCAGCATCAGGGGTTTAACCAACTACGAGCAGTACTTC.

The chain employs TRBV15 and TRBJ1-5, with D possibly TRBD1 on 6 matching bases. The CDR3 has 19 amino acids. Germline V lookup: CDR1 LNHNV, CDR2 YYDKDF (reference sequence). V gave up 0 bases and J gave up 0 bases, with 18 bases separating them. The CDR3 bases are TGTGCCACCAGCAGAGACTTCAGCGGGGGCTCATATAGCAATCAGCCCCAGCATTTT. Translating it yields CATSRDFSGGSYSNQPQHF.